The rows below give T cell receptor beta chains drawn from one sample of a study of cytomegalovirus exposure and HLA in healthy donors. The assay was immunoSEQ multiplex PCR, and TCRdb's table has in-frame clones only and misses some. Among roughly 88,000 clones listed, 55% to 75% were seen once. The sample consisted of PBMCs. These receptors came from a man between 50 and 59 years old in good health and CMV-seronegative. CDR3s include the opening cysteine and the closing phenylalanine or tryptophan. The D gene is left open where the match is weak. Size is stated for part of the rows, as once, few or many counts, or as a class when the clone is expanded.

>TRBV6-4|NA|NA|TRBJ1-6
CASSEARNSPLHF
TGTGCCAGCAGTGAAGCGAGAAATTCACCCCTCCACTTT
>TRBV4-3|TRBD1|NA|TRBJ1-1
CASSQEAGTGGTEAFF
TGCGCCAGCAGCCAAGAGGCCGGGACAGGGGGCACTGAAGCTTTCTTT
>TRBV19|NA|NA|TRBJ1-5
CASSLRGAGNQPQHF
TGTGCCAGTAGCCTTCGGGGGGCTGGCAATCAGCCCCAGCATTTT
>TRBV7-7|TRBD2|NA|TRBJ2-5
CASSRQTGLAAQETQYF
TGTGCTAGCAGCCGACAGACGGGACTAGCGGCGCAAGAGACCCAGTACTTC
>TRBV29-1|NA|NA|TRBJ1-2
CSVVENYGYTF
TGCAGCGTTGTGGAGAACTATGGCTACACCTTC
>TRBV4-1|TRBD1|NA|TRBJ2-2
CASSQLQGAGGELFF
TGCGCCAGCAGCCAACTACAGGGGGCTGGCGGGGAGCTGTTTTTT
>TRBV5-1|TRBD1|once|TRBJ2-2
CASSFYLPGQGNGGLFF
TGCGCCAGCAGCTTTTACCTCCCAGGACAGGGTAACGGGGGGCTGTTTTTT
>TRBV27|NA|NA|TRBJ1-6
CASSKIRDIGPLHF
TGTGCCAGCAGCAAGATACGGGACATCGGTCCCCTCCACTTT
>TRBV5-4|NA|NA|TRBJ2-3
CASSSTNKTDTQYF
TGTGCCAGCAGCTCGACTAATAAAACAGATACGCAGTATTTT
>TRBV7-7|NA|NA|TRBJ2-3
CASSPRGGYPTQYF
TGTGCTAGCAGCCCCAGGGGAGGGTACCCTACGCAGTATTTT
>TRBV13|TRBD2|NA|TRBJ2-1
CASSLDASGLYNEQFF
TGTGCCAGCAGCTTAGACGCTAGCGGCCTTTACAATGAGCAGTTCTTC
>TRBV19|TRBD1|NA|TRBJ1-4
CASIGTGVEKLFF
TGTGCCAGTATTGGGACAGGGGTCGAAAAACTGTTTTTT
>TRBV6-1|NA|NA|TRBJ1-2
CASSHSGQHNYGYTF
TGTGCCAGCAGTCACAGTGGACAGCATAACTATGGCTACACCTTC